One and the same sample provided the 12 T cell receptor beta chains below, sequenced in a study of blood T cell repertoires in COVID-19. The method was immunoSEQ multiplex PCR; TCRdb's version includes in-frame clones alone and lacks a portion of them. The sample records 130,000 or so clones, about 82% being singletons. Sequencing was performed on peripheral blood. The receptors come from a woman in her sixties or seventies with acute or convalescent COVID-19.

The table lists this clone with a count of one. The rearrangement joins TRBV5-4 to TRBJ2-7, with 9 bases that match TRBD1. The CDR3 totals 14 residues. Germline loops: CDR1 SGHNT, CDR2 YYREEE (reference sequence). V lost 4 bases, J lost 3 bases, and 5 bases stayed unmatched. CDR3 DNA sequence: TGTGCCAGCAGCGGGGGACAGGGACGCTACGAGCAGTACTTC. Amino acids: CASSGGQGRYEQYF.

V gene TRBV19 combines with J gene TRBJ1-2; 9 bases are shared with TRBD1. The CDR3 length is 16 residues. Losses at the gene ends were 3 bases for V and 4 bases for J; bases not matched to a gene: 9. Germline V gene data show CDR1 as LNHDA and CDR2 as SQIVND (reference sequence). This CDR3 reads CASSIRGQGRGYGYTF. CDR3 DNA sequence: TGTGCCAGTAGTATTAGGGGACAGGGACGGGGCTATGGCTACACCTTC.

V gene TRBV9 combines with J gene TRBJ2-7; TRBD1 might be the D (6 bases). V lost 0 bases and J lost 5, with 15 bases in between. Germline CDR1 is SGDLS and CDR2 is YYNGEE. CDR3 length equals 15 residues. This chain's CDR3 is CASSVASQGTDEQYF. The CDR3 bases are TGTGCCAGCAGCGTAGCTTCCCAGGGGACGGACGAGCAGTACTTC.

The chain has TRBV7-8 and TRBJ2-2, with 12 bases identical to TRBD2. Trimming removed 2 bases from V and 5 bases from J; junction bases left unmatched: 12. Germline V gives CDR1 SGHVS, CDR2 FQNEAQ. There are 19 residues in the CDR3. The CDR3 spells CASSLMALAGGRLTGELFF. The CDR3 coding sequence is TGTGCCAGCAGCTTAATGGCGCTAGCGGGGGGGCGGTTGACCGGGGAGCTGTTTTTT.

This chain links TRBV6-5 with TRBJ1-1; 9 bases align to TRBD1. The CDR3 has 13 residues. Germline V gives CDR1 MNHEY, CDR2 SVGAGI. The ends lost 7 bases at V and 11 bases at J; junction bases unmatched: 11. The CDR3 protein is CASTMSRDRAAFF. DNA for the CDR3: TGTGCCAGCACGATGTCCCGGGACAGGGCGGCTTTCTTT.

A single count supports this clone. V gene TRBV10-3 combines with J gene TRBJ1-2; 8 bases align to TRBD1. CDR1 is ENHRY and CDR2 is SYGVKD in the germline V gene. The CDR3 is 12 amino acids. Trimming removed 8 bases from V and 8 bases from J; junction bases left unmatched: 7. The CDR3 DNA reads TGTGCCATCCGGACAGGGAGGTGGGGCTACACCTTC. It is translated as CAIRTGRWGYTF.

This clone was recorded once. This chain links TRBV24-1 with TRBJ2-2, with TRBD2 matching over 16 bases. Germline V gives CDR1 KGHDR, CDR2 SFDVKD. J lost 1 base, V lost 7 bases, and 17 bases had no gene match. The CDR3 is 22 residues long. The CDR3 DNA reads TGTGCCACCAGCGGAATTACGCACGGGACTAGCGGGGGGGCCCGGAACACCGGGGAGCTGTTTTTT. Residues: CATSGITHGTSGGARNTGELFF.

This chain connects TRBV27 to TRBJ2-3, with D tentatively TRBD1 (5 bases). Trimming removed 5 bases at V and 2 bases at J, with 17 bases between. Germline values: CDR1 MNHEY, CDR2 SMNVEV (reference sequence). The CDR3 totals 16 residues. This chain's CDR3 is CASSRQGRGNTDTQYF. The CDR3 bases are TGTGCCAGCAGTCGTCAAGGAAGGGGAAACACAGATACGCAGTATTTT.

This chain connects TRBV19 to TRBJ1-3, with D hard to call. Germline V CDR1 and CDR2: LNHDA, SQIVND (reference sequence). This CDR3 comprises 14 residues. The V end was cut by 4 bases, the J end by 3 bases, with 10 bases between. Here the CDR3 DNA reads TGTGCCAGTAGTAACCTAGACTTTGGAAACACCATATATTTT. Translating it yields CASSNLDFGNTIYF.

The gene calls are TRBV3-1 (or the pseudogene TRBV3-2) and TRBJ2-2; D not certain. The CDR3 runs to 18 residues. CDR1 is LGHDT and CDR2 is YNNKEL in the germline V gene (reference sequence). Trimming shortened V by 4 bases and J by 3 bases, and 21 bases separated the two germline ends. CDR3 protein: CASSLPYAAAAHTGELFF. The CDR3 nucleotides are TGTGCCAGCAGCCTCCCCTACGCGGCGGCTGCGCACACCGGGGAGCTGTTTTTT.

V usage is TRBV5-1 and J usage is TRBJ2-7, with TRBD2 matching over 14 bases. Trimming cost V 3 bases and J 0 bases; bases outside gene matches: 8. Germline V CDR1 and CDR2: SGHRS, YFSETQ. This CDR3 has 18 amino acids. CDR3 loop: CASSSGTSGGPNSYEQYF. The CDR3 bases are TGCGCCAGCAGCTCCGGGACTAGCGGGGGCCCAAACTCCTACGAGCAGTACTTC.

The sample holds a few counts of this clone. This chain joins TRBV10-3 and TRBJ2-2; 8 bases are shared with TRBD2. The trim removed 7 bases at V and 1 base at J, leaving 2 bases unmatched. This CDR3 region has 14 residues. Germline values: CDR1 ENHRY, CDR2 SYGVKD. The CDR3 here is CAIKGTRNTGELFF. The CDR3 region has the DNA TGTGCCATCAAGGGGACTAGGAACACCGGGGAGCTGTTTTTT.